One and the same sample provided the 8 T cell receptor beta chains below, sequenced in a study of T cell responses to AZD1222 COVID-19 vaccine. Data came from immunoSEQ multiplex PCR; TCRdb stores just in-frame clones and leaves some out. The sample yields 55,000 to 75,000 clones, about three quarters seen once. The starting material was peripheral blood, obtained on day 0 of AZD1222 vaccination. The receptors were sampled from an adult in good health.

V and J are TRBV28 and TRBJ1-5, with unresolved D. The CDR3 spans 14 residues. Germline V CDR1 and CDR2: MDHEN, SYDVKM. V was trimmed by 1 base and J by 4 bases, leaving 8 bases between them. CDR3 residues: CASSLFGENQPQHF. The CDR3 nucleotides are TGTGCCAGCAGTTTATTCGGTGAAAATCAGCCCCAGCATTTT.

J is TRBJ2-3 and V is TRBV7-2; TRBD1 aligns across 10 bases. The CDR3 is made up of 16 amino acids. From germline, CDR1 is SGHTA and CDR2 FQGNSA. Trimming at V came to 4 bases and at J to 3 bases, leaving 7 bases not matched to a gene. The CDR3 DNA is TGTGCCAGCAGCTCCAACAGACAGGGGGCGACAGATACGCAGTATTTT. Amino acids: CASSSNRQGATDTQYF.

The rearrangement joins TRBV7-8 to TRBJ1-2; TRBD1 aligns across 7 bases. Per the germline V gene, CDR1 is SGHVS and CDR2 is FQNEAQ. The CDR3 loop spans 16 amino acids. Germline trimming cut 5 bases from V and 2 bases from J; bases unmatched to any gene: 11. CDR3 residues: CASSPNPGTVNYGYTF. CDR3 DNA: TGTGCCAGCAGCCCTAATCCCGGGACAGTGAACTATGGCTACACCTTC.

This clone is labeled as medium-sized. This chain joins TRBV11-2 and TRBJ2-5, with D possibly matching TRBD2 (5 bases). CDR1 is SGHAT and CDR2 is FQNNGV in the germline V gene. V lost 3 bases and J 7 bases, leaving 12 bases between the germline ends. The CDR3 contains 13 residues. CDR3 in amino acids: CASSFPGLGTQYF. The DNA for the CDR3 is TGTGCCAGCAGCTTCCCGGGGTTAGGGACCCAGTACTTC.

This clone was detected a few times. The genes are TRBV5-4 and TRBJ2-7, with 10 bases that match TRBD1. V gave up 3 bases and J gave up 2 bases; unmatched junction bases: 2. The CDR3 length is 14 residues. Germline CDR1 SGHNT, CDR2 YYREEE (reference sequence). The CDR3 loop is CASSSTGGPYEQYF. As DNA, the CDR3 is TGTGCCAGCAGCTCGACAGGGGGCCCCTACGAGCAGTACTTC.

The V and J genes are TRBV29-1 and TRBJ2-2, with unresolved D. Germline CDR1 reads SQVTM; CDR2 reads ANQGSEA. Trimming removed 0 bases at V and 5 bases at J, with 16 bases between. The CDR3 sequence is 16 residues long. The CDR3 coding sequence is TGCAGCGTTGAAGATGCATCTAGGTCAGTTACCGGGGAGCTGTTTTTT. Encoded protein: CSVEDASRSVTGELFF.

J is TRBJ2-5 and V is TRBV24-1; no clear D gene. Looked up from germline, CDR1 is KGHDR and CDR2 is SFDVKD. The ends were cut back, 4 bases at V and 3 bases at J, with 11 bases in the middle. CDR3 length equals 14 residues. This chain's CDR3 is CATSESHLEETQYF. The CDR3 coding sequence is TGTGCCACCAGTGAGTCCCACCTAGAAGAGACCCAGTACTTC.

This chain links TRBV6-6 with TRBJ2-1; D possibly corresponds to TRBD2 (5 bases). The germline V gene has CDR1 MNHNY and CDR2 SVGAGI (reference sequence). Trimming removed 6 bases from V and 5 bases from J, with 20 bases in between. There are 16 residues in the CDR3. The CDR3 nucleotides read TGTGCCAGCAGCCCCGTCGCCCAGGTCGGGGACAATGAGCAGTTCTTC. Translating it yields CASSPVAQVGDNEQFF.